The 10 T cell receptor beta chains listed next were all sequenced from one sample in a study of T cells in pancreatic ductal adenocarcinoma. Data came from immunoSEQ multiplex PCR; TCRdb stores just in-frame clones and leaves some out. Among 15,000 to 20,000 clones listed, 88% were seen once. No neoadjuvant therapy was given to the selected pancreatic ductal adenocarcinoma patients before their surgery. The sample taken for sequencing was PBMCs. All receptors derive from a human donor with pancreatic ductal adenocarcinoma.

The rearrangement joins TRBV19 to TRBJ2-1; 13 bases are shared with TRBD2. This CDR3 has 17 amino acids. The V and J ends lost 5 bases and 2 bases, in that order; junction bases with no gene match: 6. Germline V gene sequence: CDR1 LNHDA, CDR2 SQIVND (reference sequence). DNA for the CDR3: TGTGCCAGTAGTGCGTCACTAGCGGGGGGGCCCTACAATGAGCAGTTCTTC. This codes for CASSASLAGGPYNEQFF.

This chain uses TRBV9 with TRBJ2-2; the D gene is possibly TRBD2 (6 bases). There are 14 residues in the CDR3. Germline loops: CDR1 SGDLS, CDR2 YYNGEE. V lost 0 bases to trimming and J lost 6 bases, with 9 bases between them. DNA of the CDR3: TGTGCCAGCAGCGTAGGGGGGGACCCCGGGGAGCTGTTTTTT. Amino acid sequence: CASSVGGDPGELFF. Combining the CDR3 with reference TRBV9 and TRBJ2-2 gives the whole variable domain DSGVTQTPKHLITATGQRVTLRCSPRSGDLSVYWYQQSLDQGLQFLIQYYNGEERAKGNILERFSAQQFPDLHSELNLSSLELGDSALYFCASSVGGDPGELFFGEGSRLTVL.

The chain uses TRBV9 and TRBJ2-1; 9 positions agree with TRBD1. Germline V lookup: CDR1 SGDLS, CDR2 YYNGEE. The CDR3 extends over 15 amino acids. V dropped 0 bases and J dropped 6; count of bases not matched to a gene: 4. As DNA, the CDR3 is TGTGCCAGCAGCGTAGACAGGGGGCTAATCAATGAGCAGTTCTTC. Translation: CASSVDRGLINEQFF.

The chain employs TRBV2 and TRBJ2-5; D is uncertain. Germline V CDR1 and CDR2: SNHLY, FYNNEI. This CDR3 spans 12 amino acids. V lost 5 bases, J lost 5 bases, and 9 bases lay in between. In DNA form, the CDR3 reads TGTGCCAGCAGTAACTATGGTGAGACCCAGTACTTC. This encodes CASSNYGETQYF.

The gene calls are TRBV28 and TRBJ1-1; TRBD1 matches at 7 bases. Germline loops: CDR1 MDHEN, CDR2 SYDVKM. The CDR3 runs 15 residues. V was pared by 4 bases and J by 2 bases, with 7 bases of the junction left unmatched. DNA of the CDR3: TGTGCCAGCAGTTCCGGGACAGTAATAAACACTGAAGCTTTCTTT. Protein sequence: CASSSGTVINTEAFF.

The DNA of the CDR3 is TGCGCCAGCAGCTTCGGGACAGGGAATGGCTACACCTTC. Encoded protein: CASSFGTGNGYTF. The chain employs TRBV5-1 and TRBJ1-2; the match to TRBD1 covers 9 bases. The CDR3 has 13 residues. The ends lost 2 bases at V and 6 bases at J; junction bases unmatched: 2. Per the germline V gene, CDR1 is SGHRS and CDR2 is YFSETQ. Complete variable domain (other parts from reference TRBV5-1 and TRBJ1-2): KAGVTQTPRYLIKTRGQQVTLSCSPISGHRSVSWYQQTPGQGLQFLFEYFSETQRNKGNFPGRFSGRQFSNSRSEMNVSTLELGDSALYLCASSFGTGNGYTFGSGTRLTVV.

This rearrangement joins TRBV4-3 to TRBJ2-3, with D possibly TRBD2 on 6 matching bases. The CDR3 runs 15 residues. V was shortened by 3 bases and J by 5 bases, with 15 bases between the two germline ends. Germline CDR1 and CDR2: LGHNA and YSLEER. The CDR3 reads CASSQDSGRRDTQYF. The CDR3 bases are TGCGCCAGCAGCCAGGATTCCGGGAGACGAGATACGCAGTATTTT.

This clone showed up just a few times. The rearrangement uses TRBV4-3 and TRBJ1-1; D is unclear. The CDR3 runs 14 residues. Germline-derived CDR1 and CDR2 are LGHNA and YSLEER. Trimming took off 0 bases at V and 4 bases at J, with 9 bases between the two ends. CDR3 loop: CASSQDLGSTEAFF. In DNA, the CDR3 is TGCGCCAGCAGCCAAGATCTGGGGAGCACTGAAGCTTTCTTT.

V is TRBV2 and J is TRBJ1-2; tentatively, D is TRBD1 (5 bases). Per the germline V gene, CDR1 is SNHLY and CDR2 is FYNNEI. The germline V and J ends were trimmed by 4 bases and 2 bases, with 14 bases remaining between them. CDR3 size: 15 residues. The CDR3 region is CASSATRDQNYGYTF. CDR3 bases: TGTGCCAGCAGTGCCACGCGGGACCAAAACTATGGCTACACCTTC.

The chain joins TRBV4-3 to TRBJ2-7; D gene uncertain. Per the germline V gene, CDR1 is LGHNA and CDR2 is YSLEER. With 4 bases removed from V and 2 bases from J, the gap between germline ends came to 15 bases. The CDR3 contains 15 residues. CDR3: CASSLSILYPYEQYF. CDR3 coding DNA: TGCGCCAGCAGCCTATCCATCCTATACCCCTACGAGCAGTACTTC.